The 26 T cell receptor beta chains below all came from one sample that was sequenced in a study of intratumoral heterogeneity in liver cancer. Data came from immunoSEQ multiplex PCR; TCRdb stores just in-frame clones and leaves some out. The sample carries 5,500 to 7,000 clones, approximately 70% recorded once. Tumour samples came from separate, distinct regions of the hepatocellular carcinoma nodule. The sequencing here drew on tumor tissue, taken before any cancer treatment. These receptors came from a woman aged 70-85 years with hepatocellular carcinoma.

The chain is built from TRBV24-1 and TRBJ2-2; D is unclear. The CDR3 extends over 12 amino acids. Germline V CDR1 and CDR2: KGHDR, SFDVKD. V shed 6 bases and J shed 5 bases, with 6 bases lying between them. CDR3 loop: CATSLGTGELFF. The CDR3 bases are TGTGCCACCAGTCTAGGGACCGGGGAGCTGTTTTTT.

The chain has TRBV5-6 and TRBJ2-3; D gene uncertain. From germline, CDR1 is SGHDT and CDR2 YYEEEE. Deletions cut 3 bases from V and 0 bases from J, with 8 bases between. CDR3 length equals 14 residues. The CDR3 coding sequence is TGTGCCAGCAGCTCCTTAACCAGCACAGATACGCAGTATTTT. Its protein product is CASSSLTSTDTQYF.

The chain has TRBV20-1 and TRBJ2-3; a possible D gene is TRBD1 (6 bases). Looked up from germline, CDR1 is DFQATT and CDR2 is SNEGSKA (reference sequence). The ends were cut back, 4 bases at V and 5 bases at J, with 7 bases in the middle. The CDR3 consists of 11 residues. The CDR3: CSAKTGDTQYF. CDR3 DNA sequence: TGCAGTGCTAAGACAGGAGATACGCAGTATTTT.

The CDR3 here is CASSDSGRADTQYF. CDR3 coding DNA: TGCGCCAGCAGTGACAGCGGGAGAGCAGATACGCAGTATTTT. The rearrangement joins TRBV10-2 to TRBJ2-3; 8 positions agree with TRBD2. V lost 3 bases, J lost 4 bases, and 3 bases stayed unmatched. CDR3 length: 14 amino acids. The V gene's germline CDR1 is WSHSY and CDR2 SAAADI.

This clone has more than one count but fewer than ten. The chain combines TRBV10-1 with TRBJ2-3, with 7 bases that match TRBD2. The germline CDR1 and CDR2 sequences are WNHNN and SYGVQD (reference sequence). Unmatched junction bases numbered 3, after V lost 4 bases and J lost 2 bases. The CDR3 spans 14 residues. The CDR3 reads CASSGERDTDTQYF. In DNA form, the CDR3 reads TGCGCCAGCAGTGGAGAGCGGGACACAGATACGCAGTATTTT.

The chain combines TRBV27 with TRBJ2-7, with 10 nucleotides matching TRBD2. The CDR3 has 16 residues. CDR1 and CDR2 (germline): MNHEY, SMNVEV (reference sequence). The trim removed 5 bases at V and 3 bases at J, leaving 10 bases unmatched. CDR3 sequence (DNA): TGTGCCAGCAGTCGGGGGTCGGTAGCGGGAGGCTACGAGCAGTACTTC. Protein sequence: CASSRGSVAGGYEQYF.

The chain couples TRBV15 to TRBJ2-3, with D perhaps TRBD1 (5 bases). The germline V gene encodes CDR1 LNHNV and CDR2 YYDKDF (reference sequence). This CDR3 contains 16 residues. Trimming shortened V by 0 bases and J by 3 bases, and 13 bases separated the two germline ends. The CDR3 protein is CATSRDGRDGTDTQYF. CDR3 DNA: TGTGCCACCAGCAGAGATGGCAGGGATGGGACAGATACGCAGTATTTT.

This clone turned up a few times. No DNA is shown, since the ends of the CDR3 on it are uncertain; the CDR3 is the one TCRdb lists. The CDR3 loop reads CASSKVGQGNGETQYF. The chain uses TRBV21-1 and TRBJ2-5; TRBD1 is the table's D call and was not checked against the DNA. TRBV21-1 is deemed a pseudogene. The length of the CDR3 is 16 amino acids, counting both ends.

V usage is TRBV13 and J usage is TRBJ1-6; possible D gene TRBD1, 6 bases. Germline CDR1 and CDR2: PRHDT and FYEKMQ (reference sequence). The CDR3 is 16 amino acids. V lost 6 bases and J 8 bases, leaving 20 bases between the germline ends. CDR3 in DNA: TGTGCCAGCAGGAGGGGGGGGCGAAGTCTTTATTCACCCCTCCACTTT. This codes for CASRRGGRSLYSPLHF.

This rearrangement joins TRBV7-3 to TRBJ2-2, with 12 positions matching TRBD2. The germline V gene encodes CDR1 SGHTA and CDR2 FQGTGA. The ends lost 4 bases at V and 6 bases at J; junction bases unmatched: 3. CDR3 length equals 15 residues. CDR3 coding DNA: TGTGCCAGCAGCTCACTAGCGGGAGGCGCCGGGGAGCTGTTTTTT. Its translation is CASSSLAGGAGELFF. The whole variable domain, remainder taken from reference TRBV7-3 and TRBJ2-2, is GAGVSQTPSNKVTEKGKYVELRCDPISGHTALYWYRQSLGQGPEFLIYFQGTGAADDSGLPNDRFFAVRPEGSVSTLKIQRTERGDSAVYLCASSSLAGGAGELFFGEGSRLTVL.

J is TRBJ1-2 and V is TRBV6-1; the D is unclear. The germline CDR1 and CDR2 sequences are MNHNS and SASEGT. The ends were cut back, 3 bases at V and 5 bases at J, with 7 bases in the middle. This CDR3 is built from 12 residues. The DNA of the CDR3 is TGTGCCAGCAGTGAGAGGTTTTATGGCTACACCTTC. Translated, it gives CASSERFYGYTF.

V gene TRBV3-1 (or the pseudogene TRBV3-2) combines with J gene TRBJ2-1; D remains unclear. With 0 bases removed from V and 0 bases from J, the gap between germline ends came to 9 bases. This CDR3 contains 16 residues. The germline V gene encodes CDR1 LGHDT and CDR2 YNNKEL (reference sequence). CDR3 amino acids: CASSQDNHLSYNEQFF. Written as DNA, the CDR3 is TGTGCCAGCAGCCAAGATAACCACCTCTCCTACAATGAGCAGTTCTTC.

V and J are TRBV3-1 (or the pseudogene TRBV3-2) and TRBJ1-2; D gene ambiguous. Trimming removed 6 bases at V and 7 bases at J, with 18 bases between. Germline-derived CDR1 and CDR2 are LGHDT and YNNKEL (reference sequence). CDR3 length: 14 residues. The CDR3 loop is CASRPDALKGGYTF. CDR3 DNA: TGTGCCAGCAGACCGGACGCCCTAAAGGGTGGCTACACCTTC.

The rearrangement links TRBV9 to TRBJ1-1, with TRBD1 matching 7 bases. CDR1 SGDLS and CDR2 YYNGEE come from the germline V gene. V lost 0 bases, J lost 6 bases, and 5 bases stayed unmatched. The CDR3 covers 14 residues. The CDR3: CASSVVPQGAEAFF. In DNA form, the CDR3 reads TGTGCCAGCAGCGTAGTTCCCCAGGGGGCTGAAGCTTTCTTT.

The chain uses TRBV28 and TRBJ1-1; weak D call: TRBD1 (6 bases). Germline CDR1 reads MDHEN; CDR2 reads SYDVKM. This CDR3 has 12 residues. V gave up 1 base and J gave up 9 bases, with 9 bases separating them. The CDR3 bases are TGTGCCAGCAGTTTATTCGACAGGCAAGCTTTCTTT. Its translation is CASSLFDRQAFF.

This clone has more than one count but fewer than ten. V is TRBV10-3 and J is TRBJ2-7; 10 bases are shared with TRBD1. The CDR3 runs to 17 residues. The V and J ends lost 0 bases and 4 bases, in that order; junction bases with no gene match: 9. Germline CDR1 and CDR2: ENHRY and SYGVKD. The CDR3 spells CAISESARGTGVYEQYF. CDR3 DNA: TGTGCCATCAGTGAGTCGGCGCGGGGGACAGGGGTTTACGAGCAGTACTTC.

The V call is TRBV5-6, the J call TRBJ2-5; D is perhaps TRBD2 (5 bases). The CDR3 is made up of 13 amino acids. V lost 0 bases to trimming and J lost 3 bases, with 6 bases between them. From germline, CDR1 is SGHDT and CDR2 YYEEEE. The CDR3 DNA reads TGTGCCAGCAGCTTGGAGGAGGAAGAGACCCAGTACTTC. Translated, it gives CASSLEEEETQYF.

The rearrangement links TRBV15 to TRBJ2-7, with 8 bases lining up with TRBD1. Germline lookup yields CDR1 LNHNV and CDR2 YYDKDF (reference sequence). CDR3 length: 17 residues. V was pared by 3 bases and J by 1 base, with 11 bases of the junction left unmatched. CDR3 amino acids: CATSSLGQATSSYEQYF. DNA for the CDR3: TGTGCCACCAGCAGTTTGGGACAGGCCACTTCTTCCTACGAGCAGTACTTC.

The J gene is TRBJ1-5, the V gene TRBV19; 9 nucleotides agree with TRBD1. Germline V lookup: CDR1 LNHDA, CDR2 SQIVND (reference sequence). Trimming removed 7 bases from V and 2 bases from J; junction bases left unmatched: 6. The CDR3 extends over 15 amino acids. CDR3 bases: TGTGCCAGTACCGACAGGGGGGCGGGCAATCAGCCCCAGCATTTT. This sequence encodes CASTDRGAGNQPQHF.

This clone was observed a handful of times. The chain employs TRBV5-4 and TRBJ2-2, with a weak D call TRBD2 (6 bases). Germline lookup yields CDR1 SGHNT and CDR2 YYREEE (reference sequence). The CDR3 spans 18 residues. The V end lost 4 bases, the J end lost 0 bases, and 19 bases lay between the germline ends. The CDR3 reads CASSGPGLKIANTGELFF. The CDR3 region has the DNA TGTGCCAGCAGCGGTCCGGGACTCAAGATTGCGAACACCGGGGAGCTGTTTTTT.

This CDR3 is CASSTQGAQGTDTQYF. The CDR3 DNA reads as TGCGCCAGCAGCACACAGGGGGCGCAAGGCACAGATACGCAGTATTTT. The chain couples TRBV5-1 to TRBJ2-3; TRBD1 matches at 9 bases. The CDR3 sequence is 16 residues long. Germline CDR1 and CDR2: SGHRS and YFSETQ. Trimming cost V 4 bases and J 1 base; bases outside gene matches: 7.

The CDR3 DNA sequence: TGTGCCAGCAGCTCGGACTTAGGGACTAACACTGAAGCTTTCTTT. It yields the protein CASSSDLGTNTEAFF. The V call is TRBV5-6, the J call TRBJ1-1; tentatively, D is TRBD1 (5 bases). Germline V gene lookup returns CDR1 SGHDT and CDR2 YYEEEE. The V and J ends lost 3 bases and 2 bases respectively, with 14 bases between them. The CDR3 is made up of 15 amino acids.

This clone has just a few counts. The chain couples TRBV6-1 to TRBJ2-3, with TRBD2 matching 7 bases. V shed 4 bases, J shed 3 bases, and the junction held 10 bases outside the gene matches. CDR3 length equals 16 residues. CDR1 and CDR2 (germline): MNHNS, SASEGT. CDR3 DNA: TGTGCCAGCAGTGTGTCTAGCGGAAGCCCTACAGATACGCAGTATTTT. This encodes CASSVSSGSPTDTQYF.

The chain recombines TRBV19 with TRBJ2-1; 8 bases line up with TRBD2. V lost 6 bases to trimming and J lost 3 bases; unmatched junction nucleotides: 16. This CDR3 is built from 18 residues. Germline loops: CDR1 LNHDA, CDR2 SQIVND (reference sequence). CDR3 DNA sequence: TGTGCCAGTAGGGGCCATTCGATGGGTAGCGGGGACTACAATGAGCAGTTCTTC. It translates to CASRGHSMGSGDYNEQFF.

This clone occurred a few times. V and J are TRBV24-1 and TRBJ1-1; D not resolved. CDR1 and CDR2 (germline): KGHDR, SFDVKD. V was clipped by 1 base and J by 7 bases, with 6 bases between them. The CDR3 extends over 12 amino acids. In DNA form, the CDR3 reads TGTGCCACCAGTGATTTTGGGGATGAAGCTTTCTTT. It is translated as CATSDFGDEAFF.

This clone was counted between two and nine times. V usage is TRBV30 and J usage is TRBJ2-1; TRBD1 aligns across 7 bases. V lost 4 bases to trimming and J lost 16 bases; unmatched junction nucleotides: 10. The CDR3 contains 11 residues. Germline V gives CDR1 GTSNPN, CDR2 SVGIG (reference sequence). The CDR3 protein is CAWTGSRGCFF. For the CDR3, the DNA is TGTGCCTGGACGGGTTCCAGGGGGTGCTTCTTC.